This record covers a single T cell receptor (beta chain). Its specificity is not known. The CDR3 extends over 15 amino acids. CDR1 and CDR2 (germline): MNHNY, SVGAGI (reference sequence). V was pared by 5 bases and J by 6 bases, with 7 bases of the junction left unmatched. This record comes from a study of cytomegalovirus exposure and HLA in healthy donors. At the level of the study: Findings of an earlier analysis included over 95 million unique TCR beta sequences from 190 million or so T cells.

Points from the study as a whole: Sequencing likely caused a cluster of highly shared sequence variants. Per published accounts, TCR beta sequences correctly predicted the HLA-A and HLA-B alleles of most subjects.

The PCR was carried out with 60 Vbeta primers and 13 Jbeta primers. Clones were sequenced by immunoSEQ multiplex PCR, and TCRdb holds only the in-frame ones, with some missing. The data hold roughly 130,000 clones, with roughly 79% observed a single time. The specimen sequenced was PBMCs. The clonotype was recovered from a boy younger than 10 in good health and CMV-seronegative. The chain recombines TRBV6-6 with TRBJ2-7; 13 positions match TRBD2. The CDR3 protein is CASSGLAGAGFEQYV. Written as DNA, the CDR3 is TGTGCCAGCAGTGGACTAGCGGGAGCTGGTTTCGAGCAGTACGTC.